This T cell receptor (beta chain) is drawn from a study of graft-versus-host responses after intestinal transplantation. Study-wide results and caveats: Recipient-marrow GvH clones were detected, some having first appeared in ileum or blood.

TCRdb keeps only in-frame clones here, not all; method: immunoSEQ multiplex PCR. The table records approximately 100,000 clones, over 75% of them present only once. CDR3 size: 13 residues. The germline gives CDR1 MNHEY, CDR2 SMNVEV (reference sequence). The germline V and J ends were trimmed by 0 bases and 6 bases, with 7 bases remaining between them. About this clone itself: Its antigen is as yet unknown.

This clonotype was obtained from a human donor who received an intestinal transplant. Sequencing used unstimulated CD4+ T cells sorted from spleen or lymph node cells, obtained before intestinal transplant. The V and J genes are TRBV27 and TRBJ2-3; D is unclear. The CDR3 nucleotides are TGTGCCAGCAGTTTATCGGATTTGGATACGCAGTATTTT. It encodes CASSLSDLDTQYF.